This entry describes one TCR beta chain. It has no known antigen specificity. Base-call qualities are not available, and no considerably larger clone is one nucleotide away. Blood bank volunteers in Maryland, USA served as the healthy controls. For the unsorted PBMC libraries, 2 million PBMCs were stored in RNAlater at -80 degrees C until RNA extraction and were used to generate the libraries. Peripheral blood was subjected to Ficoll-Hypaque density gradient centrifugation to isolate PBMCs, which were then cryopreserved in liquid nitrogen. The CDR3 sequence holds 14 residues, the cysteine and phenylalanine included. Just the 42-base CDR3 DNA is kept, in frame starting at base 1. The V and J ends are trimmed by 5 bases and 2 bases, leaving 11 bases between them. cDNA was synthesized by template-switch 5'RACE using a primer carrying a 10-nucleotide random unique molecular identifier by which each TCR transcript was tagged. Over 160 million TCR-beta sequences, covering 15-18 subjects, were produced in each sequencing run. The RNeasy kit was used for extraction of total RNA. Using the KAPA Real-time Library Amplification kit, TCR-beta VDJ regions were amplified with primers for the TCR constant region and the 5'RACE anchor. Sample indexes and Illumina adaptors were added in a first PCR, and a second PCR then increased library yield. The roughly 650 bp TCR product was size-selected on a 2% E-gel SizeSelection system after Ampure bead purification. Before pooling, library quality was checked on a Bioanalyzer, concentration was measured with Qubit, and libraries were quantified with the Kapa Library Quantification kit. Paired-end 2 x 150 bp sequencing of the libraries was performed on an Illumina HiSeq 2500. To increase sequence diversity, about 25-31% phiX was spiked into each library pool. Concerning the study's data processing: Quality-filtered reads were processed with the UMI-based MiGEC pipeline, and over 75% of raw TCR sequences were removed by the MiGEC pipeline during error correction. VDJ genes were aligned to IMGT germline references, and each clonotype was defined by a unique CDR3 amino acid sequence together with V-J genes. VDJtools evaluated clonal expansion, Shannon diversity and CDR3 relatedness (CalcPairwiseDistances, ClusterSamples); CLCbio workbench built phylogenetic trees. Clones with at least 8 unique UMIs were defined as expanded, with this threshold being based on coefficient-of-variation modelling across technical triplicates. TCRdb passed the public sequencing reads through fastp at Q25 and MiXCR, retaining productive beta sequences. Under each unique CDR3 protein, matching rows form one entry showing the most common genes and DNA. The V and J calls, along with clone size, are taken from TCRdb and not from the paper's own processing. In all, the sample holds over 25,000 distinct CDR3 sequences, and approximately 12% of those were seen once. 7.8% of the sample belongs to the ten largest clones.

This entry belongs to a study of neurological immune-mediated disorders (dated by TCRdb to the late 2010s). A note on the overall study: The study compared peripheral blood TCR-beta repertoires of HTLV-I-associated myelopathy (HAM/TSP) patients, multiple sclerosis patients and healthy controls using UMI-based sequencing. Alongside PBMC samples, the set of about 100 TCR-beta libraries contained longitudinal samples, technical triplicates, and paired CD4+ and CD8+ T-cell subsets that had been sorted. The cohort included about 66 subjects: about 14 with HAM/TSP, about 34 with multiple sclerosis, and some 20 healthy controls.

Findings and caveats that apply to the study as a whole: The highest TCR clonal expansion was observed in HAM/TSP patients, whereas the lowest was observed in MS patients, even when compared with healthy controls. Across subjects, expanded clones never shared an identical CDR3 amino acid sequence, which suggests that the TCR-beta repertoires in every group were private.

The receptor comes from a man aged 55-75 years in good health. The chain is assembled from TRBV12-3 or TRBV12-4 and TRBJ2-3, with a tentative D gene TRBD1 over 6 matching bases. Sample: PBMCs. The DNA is TGTGCCAGCAGTCCACGACAGGACACAGATACGCAGTATTTT. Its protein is CASSPRQDTDTQYF.